The clone carrying this T cell receptor beta chain has only a few counts. The source of the sample is a study of cytomegalovirus exposure and HLA in healthy donors. The CDR3 covers 15 residues. V was clipped by 0 bases and J by 5 bases; unmatched bases: 4. CDR1 is SGHRS and CDR2 is YFSETQ in the germline V gene. Generated by immunoSEQ multiplex PCR, the TCRdb table keeps only in-frame clones and is missing some. The top ten clones hold about 0.85% of a sample with roughly 270,000 clones, approximately 90% of them seen once. Sequencing used PBMCs. The sequence derives from a woman aged 18-30 years in good health and CMV-seronegative. The chain employs TRBV5-1 and TRBJ1-5; TRBD1 matches 8 bases. Written as DNA, the CDR3 is TGCGCCAGCAGCTTGGAGGCAGGGGGCTATCAGCCCCAGCATTTT. Amino acids: CASSLEAGGYQPQHF. Full variable domain (rest looked up from reference TRBV5-1 and TRBJ1-5): KAGVTQTPRYLIKTRGQQVTLSCSPISGHRSVSWYQQTPGQGLQFLFEYFSETQRNKGNFPGRFSGRQFSNSRSEMNVSTLELGDSALYLCASSLEAGGYQPQHFGDGTRLSIL.